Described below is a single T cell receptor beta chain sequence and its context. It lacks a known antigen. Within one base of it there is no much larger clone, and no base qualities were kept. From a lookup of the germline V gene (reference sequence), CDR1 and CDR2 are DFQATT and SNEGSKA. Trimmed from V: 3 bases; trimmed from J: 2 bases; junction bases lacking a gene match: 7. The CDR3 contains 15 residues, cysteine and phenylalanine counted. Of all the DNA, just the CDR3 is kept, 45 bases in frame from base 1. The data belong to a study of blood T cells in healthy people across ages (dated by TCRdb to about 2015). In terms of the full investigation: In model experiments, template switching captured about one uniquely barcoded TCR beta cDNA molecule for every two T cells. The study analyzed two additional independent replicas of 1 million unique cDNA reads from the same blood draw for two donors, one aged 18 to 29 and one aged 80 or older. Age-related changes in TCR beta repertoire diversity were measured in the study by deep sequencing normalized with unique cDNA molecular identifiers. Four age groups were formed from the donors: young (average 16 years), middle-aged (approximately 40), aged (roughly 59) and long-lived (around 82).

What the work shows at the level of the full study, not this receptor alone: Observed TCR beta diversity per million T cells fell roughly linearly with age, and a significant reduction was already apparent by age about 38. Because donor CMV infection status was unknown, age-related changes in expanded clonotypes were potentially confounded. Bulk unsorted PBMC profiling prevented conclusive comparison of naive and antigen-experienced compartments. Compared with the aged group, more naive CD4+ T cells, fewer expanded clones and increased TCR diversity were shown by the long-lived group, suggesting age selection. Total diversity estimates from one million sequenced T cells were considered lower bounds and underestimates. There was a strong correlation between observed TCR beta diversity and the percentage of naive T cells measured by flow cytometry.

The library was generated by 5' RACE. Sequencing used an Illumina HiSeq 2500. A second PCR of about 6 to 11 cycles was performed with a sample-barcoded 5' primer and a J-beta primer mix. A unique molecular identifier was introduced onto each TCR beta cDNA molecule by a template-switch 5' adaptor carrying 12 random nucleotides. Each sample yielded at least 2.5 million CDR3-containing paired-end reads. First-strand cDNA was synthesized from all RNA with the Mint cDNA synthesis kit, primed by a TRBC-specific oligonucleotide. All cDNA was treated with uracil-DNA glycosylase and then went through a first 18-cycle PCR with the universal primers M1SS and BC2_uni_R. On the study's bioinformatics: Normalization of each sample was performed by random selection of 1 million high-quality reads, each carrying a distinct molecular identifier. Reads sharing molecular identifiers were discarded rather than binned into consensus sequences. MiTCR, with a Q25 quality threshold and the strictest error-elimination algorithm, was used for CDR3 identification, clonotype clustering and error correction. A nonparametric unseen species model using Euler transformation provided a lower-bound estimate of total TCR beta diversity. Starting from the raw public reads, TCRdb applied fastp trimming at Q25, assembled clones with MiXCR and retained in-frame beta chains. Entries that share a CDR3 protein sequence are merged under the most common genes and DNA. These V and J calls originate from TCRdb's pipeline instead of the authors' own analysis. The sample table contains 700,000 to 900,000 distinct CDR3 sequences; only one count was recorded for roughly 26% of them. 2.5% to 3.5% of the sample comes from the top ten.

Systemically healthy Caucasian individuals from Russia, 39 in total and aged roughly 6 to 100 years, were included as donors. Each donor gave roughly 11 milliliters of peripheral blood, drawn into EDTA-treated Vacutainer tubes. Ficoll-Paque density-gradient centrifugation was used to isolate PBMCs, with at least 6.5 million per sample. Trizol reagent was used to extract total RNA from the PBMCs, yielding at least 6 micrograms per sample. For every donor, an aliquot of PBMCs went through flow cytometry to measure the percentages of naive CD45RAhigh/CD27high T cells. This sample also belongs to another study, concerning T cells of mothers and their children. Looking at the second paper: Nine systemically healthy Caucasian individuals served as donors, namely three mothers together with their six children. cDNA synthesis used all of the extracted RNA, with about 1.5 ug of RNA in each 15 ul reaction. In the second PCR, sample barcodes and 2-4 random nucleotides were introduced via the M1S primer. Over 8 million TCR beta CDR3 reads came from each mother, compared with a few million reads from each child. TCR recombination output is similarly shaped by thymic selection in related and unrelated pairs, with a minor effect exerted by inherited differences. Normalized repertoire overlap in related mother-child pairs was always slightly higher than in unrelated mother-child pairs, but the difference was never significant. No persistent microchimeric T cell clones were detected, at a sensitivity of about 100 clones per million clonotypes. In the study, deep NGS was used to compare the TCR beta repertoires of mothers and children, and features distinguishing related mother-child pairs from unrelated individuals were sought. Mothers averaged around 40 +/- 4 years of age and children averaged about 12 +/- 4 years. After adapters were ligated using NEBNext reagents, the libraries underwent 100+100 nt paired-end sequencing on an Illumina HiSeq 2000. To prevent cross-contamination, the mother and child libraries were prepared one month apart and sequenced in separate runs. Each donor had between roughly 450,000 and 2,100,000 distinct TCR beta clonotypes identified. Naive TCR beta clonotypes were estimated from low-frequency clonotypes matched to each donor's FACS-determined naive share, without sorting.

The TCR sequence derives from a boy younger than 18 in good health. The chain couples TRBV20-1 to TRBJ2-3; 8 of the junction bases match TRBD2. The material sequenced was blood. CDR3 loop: CSARRAGGFTDTQYF. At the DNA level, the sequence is TGCAGTGCTAGGCGGGCGGGGGGATTCACAGATACGCAGTATTTT.